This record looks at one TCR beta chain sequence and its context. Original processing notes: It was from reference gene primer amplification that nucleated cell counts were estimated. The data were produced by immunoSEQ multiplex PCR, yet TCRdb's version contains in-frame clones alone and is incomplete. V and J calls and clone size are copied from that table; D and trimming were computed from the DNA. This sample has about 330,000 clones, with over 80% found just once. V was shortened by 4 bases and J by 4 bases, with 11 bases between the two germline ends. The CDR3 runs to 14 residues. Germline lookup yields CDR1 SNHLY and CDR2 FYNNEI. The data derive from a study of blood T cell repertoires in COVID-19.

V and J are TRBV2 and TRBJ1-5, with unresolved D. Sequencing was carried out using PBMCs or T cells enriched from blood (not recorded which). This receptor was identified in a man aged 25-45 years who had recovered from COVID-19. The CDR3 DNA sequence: TGTGCCAGCAGTGGGGAGATGGGAAATCAGCCCCAGCATTTT. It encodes CASSGEMGNQPQHF.